These 27 T cell receptor beta chains were all obtained from the same sample, sequenced in a study of neurological immune-mediated disorders. TCRdb passed the 5' RACE reads through MiXCR, listing each CDR3 protein once. The sample holds 55,000 to 75,000 distinct CDR3 sequences, less than 2.5% seen once. The sequencing input was PBMCs. These receptor sequences come from a middle-aged man with multiple sclerosis.

This clonotype was recorded at least ten times. The chain carries TRBV6-5 and TRBJ1-1; perhaps TRBD1 as D (5 bases). The V gene's germline CDR1 is MNHEY and CDR2 SVGAGI. The CDR3 loop spans 14 amino acids. V lost 2 bases, J lost 5 bases, and 12 bases lay in between. The chain's CDR3 is CASSYGAGPTEAFF. The DNA for the CDR3 is TGTGCCAGCAGTTACGGCGCAGGGCCTACTGAAGCTTTCTTT.

This clonotype was counted at least ten times. The V and J genes are TRBV20-1 and TRBJ2-7, with 7 bases lining up with TRBD2. Germline V gene data show CDR1 as DFQATT and CDR2 as SNEGSKA (reference sequence). V was pared by 5 bases and J by 4 bases, with 11 bases of the junction left unmatched. The CDR3 sequence is 14 residues long. The CDR3 sequence: CSAPGLRGWYEQYF. The CDR3 DNA reads TGCAGTGCTCCAGGGTTGCGGGGGTGGTACGAGCAGTACTTC.

This clonotype was observed many times. This sequence joins TRBV10-3 and TRBJ1-2; D may be TRBD1 (5 bases). V dropped 8 bases and J dropped 8 bases, with 15 bases sitting between them. CDR3 size: 12 residues. The germline CDR1 and CDR2 sequences are ENHRY and SYGVKD. The CDR3 region has the DNA TGTGCCATCGGGACCGGAGGTTGGGGCTACACCTTC. Amino acids: CAIGTGGWGYTF.

This clonotype showed up just a few times. This chain uses TRBV4-2 with TRBJ1-6, with a weak D call TRBD1 (6 bases). Germline loops: CDR1 LGHNA, CDR2 YNFKEQ. This CDR3 has 16 residues. Trimming took 3 bases from V and 10 from J, leaving 19 bases between them. The CDR3 DNA sequence: TGTGCCAGCAGCCAGGAGGGACCATTCCAGGGGTCACCCCTCCACTTT. This translates into CASSQEGPFQGSPLHF.

This clonotype occurred a few times. The chain recombines TRBV12-3 or TRBV12-4 with TRBJ2-3, with 12 bases lining up with TRBD2. J was trimmed by 3 bases and V by 6 bases; bases with no gene match: 10. There are 17 residues in the CDR3. The CDR3 nucleotides are TGTGCCAGCAGCCACGTCCCCCTAGCGGGGGGGACAGATACGCAGTATTTT. Translation gives CASSHVPLAGGTDTQYF.

This clonotype was recorded many times. This rearrangement joins TRBV7-2 to TRBJ1-4; D gene uncertain. Germline V CDR1 and CDR2: SGHTA, FQGNSA. V was shortened by 6 bases and J by 0 bases, with 11 bases between the two germline ends. The CDR3 loop spans 15 amino acids. The CDR3 is CASSVRVATNEKLFF. The DNA for the CDR3 is TGTGCCAGCAGTGTCAGAGTTGCAACTAATGAAAAACTGTTTTTT.

This clonotype came up many times. V and J are TRBV5-1 and TRBJ2-7, with a tentative D call TRBD1 (6 bases). There are 14 residues in the CDR3. The ends were cut back, 1 base at V and 5 bases at J, with 13 bases in the middle. Germline V gives CDR1 SGHRS, CDR2 YFSETQ. CDR3 region: CASSLNTGRDEQYF. Written as DNA, the CDR3 is TGCGCCAGCAGCTTGAATACAGGGCGGGACGAGCAGTACTTC.

This clonotype was found many times. J is TRBJ1-2 and V is TRBV5-1; 9 positions match TRBD1. The trim removed 5 bases at V and 1 base at J, leaving 3 bases unmatched. CDR3 length: 14 residues. Germline CDR1 reads SGHRS; CDR2 reads YFSETQ. The DNA of the CDR3 is TGCGCCAGCAGATCGACAGGGGGTAACTATGGCTACACCTTC. Translation: CASRSTGGNYGYTF.

This clonotype has a count of ten or more. The J gene is TRBJ2-7, the V gene TRBV28; 12 bases are a match to TRBD2. V was clipped by 6 bases and J by 2 bases; unmatched bases: 5. Germline assignment: CDR1 MDHEN and CDR2 SYDVKM. There are 15 residues in the CDR3. The CDR3 protein is CASSSLAGGTYEQYF. The CDR3, as DNA: TGTGCCAGCAGCTCACTAGCGGGGGGCACCTACGAGCAGTACTTC.

This clonotype was seen many times. V usage is TRBV4-3 and J usage is TRBJ1-2, with TRBD1 matching over 8 bases. The CDR3 is 13 residues long. The germline CDR1 and CDR2 sequences are LGHNA and YSLEER. J was trimmed by 5 bases and V by 3 bases; bases with no gene match: 2. This CDR3 is CASSHRTGYGYTF. The DNA for the CDR3 is TGCGCCAGCAGCCACCGGACAGGGTATGGCTACACCTTC.

This clonotype showed up many times. V usage is TRBV12-3 or TRBV12-4 and J usage is TRBJ1-1; tentatively, D is TRBD1 (5 bases). The V end was cut by 8 bases, the J end by 5 bases, with 12 bases between. The CDR3 is 12 residues long. This CDR3 reads CASCRGGTEAFF. The CDR3, as DNA: TGTGCCAGCTGTAGGGGAGGTACTGAAGCTTTCTTT.

This chain joins TRBV19 and TRBJ1-6; no reliable D call. CDR1 and CDR2 (germline): LNHDA, SQIVND (reference sequence). The CDR3 has 12 amino acids. V gave up 2 bases and J gave up 8 bases, with 4 bases separating them. The chain's CDR3 is CASSIIDSPLHF. DNA of the CDR3: TGTGCCAGTAGTATAATAGATTCACCCCTCCACTTT. Full variable domain (rest looked up from reference TRBV19 and TRBJ1-6): DGGITQSPKYLFRKEGQNVTLSCEQNLNHDAMYWYRQDPGQGLRLIYYSQIVNDFQKGDIAEGYSVSREKKESFPLTVTSAQKNPTAFYLCASSIIDSPLHFGNGTRLTVT.

This clonotype was found many times. The chain couples TRBV7-2 to TRBJ1-4; weak D call: TRBD1 (6 bases). V gave up 5 bases and J gave up 0 bases, with 10 bases separating them. In germline, CDR1 is SGHTA, CDR2 FQGNSA. This CDR3 is 15 amino acids long. CDR3 nucleotide sequence: TGTGCCAGCAGCCCCGGACAGACAACTAATGAAAAACTGTTTTTT. Translating gives CASSPGQTTNEKLFF. Together with reference TRBV7-2 and TRBJ1-4, the CDR3 gives the full variable domain: GAGVSQSPSNKVTEKGKDVELRCDPISGHTALYWYRQSLGQGLEFLIYFQGNSAPDKSGLPSDRFSAERTGGSVSTLTIQRTQQEDSAVYLCASSPGQTTNEKLFFGSGTQLSVL.

This clonotype was recorded many times. This chain links TRBV7-9 with TRBJ2-2; D not resolved. Germline CDR1 is SEHNR and CDR2 is FQNEAQ (reference sequence). The CDR3 length is 14 residues. Trimming removed 5 bases from V and 4 bases from J, with 11 bases in between. In nucleotides, the CDR3 is TGTGCCAGCAGCCCCGGACGACTCACCGGGGAGCTGTTTTTT. Translating gives CASSPGRLTGELFF.

This clonotype has a count of ten or more. The V call is TRBV6-5, the J call TRBJ2-5; D might be TRBD2 (6 bases). V lost 6 bases to trimming and J lost 5 bases, with 13 bases between them. Germline CDR1 MNHEY, CDR2 SVGAGI. CDR3 length equals 13 residues. CDR3 nucleotide sequence: TGTGCCAGCAGACCCGGGAGCCGGGAGACCCAGTACTTC. It codes for CASRPGSRETQYF.

The sample holds many counts of this clonotype. V gene TRBV5-1 combines with J gene TRBJ2-6; D uncertain. Germline loops: CDR1 SGHRS, CDR2 YFSETQ. The CDR3 consists of 14 residues. V lost 3 bases, J lost 0 bases, and 4 bases lay in between. CDR3 DNA: TGCGCCAGCAGCTCAAACTCTGGGGCCAACGTCCTGACTTTC. The encoded protein is CASSSNSGANVLTF.

This clonotype was observed many times. The CDR3 coding sequence is TGTGCCATCAGAGAGGGCCGACAGGGAAACATTCAGTACTTC. It translates to CAIREGRQGNIQYF. The chain employs TRBV10-3 and TRBJ2-4; TRBD1 matches at 7 bases. CDR1 ENHRY and CDR2 SYGVKD come from the germline V gene. Germline trimming cut 6 bases from V and 6 bases from J; bases unmatched to any gene: 8. CDR3 length: 14 residues.

This clonotype was found many times. V is TRBV6-6 and J is TRBJ1-5; maybe TRBD1 (5 bases). In germline, CDR1 is MNHNY, CDR2 SVGAGI (reference sequence). V lost 6 bases to trimming and J lost 5 bases, with 14 bases between them. CDR3 length: 14 amino acids. The CDR3 sequence is CASSQSGTYQPQHF. CDR3 in DNA: TGTGCCAGCAGCCAGTCAGGGACTTATCAGCCCCAGCATTTT.

This clonotype was counted only a few times. The V and J genes are TRBV20-1 and TRBJ2-1, with D unresolved. V lost 6 bases to trimming and J lost 0 bases, with 15 bases between them. Germline V gene lookup returns CDR1 DFQATT and CDR2 SNEGSKA (reference sequence). The CDR3 extends over 15 amino acids. The CDR3 bases are TGCAGTGCCCCCGTCCCCAGCCTCTCCTACAATGAGCAGTTCTTC. It encodes CSAPVPSLSYNEQFF.

This clonotype was detected many times. This chain joins TRBV5-1 and TRBJ2-1, with 9 bases that match TRBD1. The V segment lost 2 bases and the J segment 4 bases; nucleotides outside the gene matches: 4. Germline V CDR1 and CDR2: SGHRS, YFSETQ. The CDR3 covers 15 residues. The CDR3 loop is CASSLPGQGYNEQFF. The CDR3 nucleotides read TGCGCCAGCAGCTTACCGGGACAGGGATACAATGAGCAGTTCTTC.

This clonotype came up many times. The chain is built from TRBV18 and TRBJ1-1; 8 bases map to TRBD1. V gave up 1 base and J gave up 7 bases; unmatched junction bases: 8. From germline, CDR1 is KGHSH and CDR2 LQKENI. The CDR3 contains 15 residues. CDR3 region: CASSPLGTGEIEAFF. The CDR3 bases are TGTGCCAGCTCACCACTGGGGACAGGCGAAATTGAAGCTTTCTTT.

This clonotype was seen at least ten times. The CDR3 loop is CASSTSSGANVLTF. CDR3 in DNA: TGTGCCAGCTCAACAAGCTCTGGGGCCAACGTCCTGACTTTC. The chain couples TRBV18 to TRBJ2-6; no clear D. Per germline, CDR1 KGHSH and CDR2 LQKENI. The CDR3 spans 14 residues. V shed 5 bases and J shed 0 bases, with 5 bases lying between them.

This clonotype was recorded at least ten times. The chain joins TRBV6-5 to TRBJ1-2; 7 bases agree with TRBD1. CDR1 is MNHEY and CDR2 is SVGAGI in the germline V gene. V shed 6 bases and J 2 bases; nucleotides not matched to a gene: 3. CDR3 length: 13 amino acids. In DNA, the CDR3 is TGTGCCAGCAGGGAACAGGGGAACTATGGCTACACCTTC. Its protein product is CASREQGNYGYTF.

This clonotype has ten or more counts. V is TRBV4-2 and J is TRBJ2-2; D is undetermined. The CDR3 extends over 13 amino acids. Germline V gives CDR1 LGHNA, CDR2 YNFKEQ. V was trimmed by 0 bases and J by 6 bases, leaving 5 bases between them. The chain's CDR3 is CASSQDRAGELFF. The DNA for the CDR3 is TGTGCCAGCAGCCAAGATAGAGCCGGGGAGCTGTTTTTT.

This clonotype was counted ten times or more. V is TRBV7-8 and J is TRBJ2-5, with D perhaps TRBD2 (6 bases). V gave up 4 bases and J gave up 6 bases, with 18 bases separating them. This CDR3 contains 15 residues. Germline CDR1 and CDR2: SGHVS and FQNEAQ. As DNA, the CDR3 is TGTGCCAGCAGCTCCTATGGGGGGACGACAAAGACCCAGTACTTC. Residues: CASSSYGGTTKTQYF.

This clonotype was detected ten times or more. V gene TRBV20-1 combines with J gene TRBJ1-6, with a tentative D call TRBD1 (6 bases). The germline V gene has CDR1 DFQATT and CDR2 SNEGSKA (reference sequence). Trimming stripped 5 bases from V and 2 bases from J, with 10 bases between. The CDR3 is made up of 14 amino acids. CDR3 amino acids: CSAQDRTYNSPLHF. The DNA for the CDR3 is TGCAGTGCTCAAGACAGGACCTATAATTCACCCCTCCACTTT.

Ten or more counts support this clonotype. The chain couples TRBV20-1 to TRBJ1-6; 7 bases agree with TRBD1. The germline V gene has CDR1 DFQATT and CDR2 SNEGSKA (reference sequence). V shed 4 bases, J shed 10 bases, and the junction held 10 bases outside the gene matches. This CDR3 is 14 amino acids long. The CDR3 nucleotides read TGCAGTGCTAACTTTGTACAGGGGAACTCACCCCTCCACTTT. Protein sequence: CSANFVQGNSPLHF.